This entry lists 23 T cell receptor beta chains sequenced from one sample in a study of CD8 T cells in ankylosing spondylitis. MiXCR, run by TCRdb on the 5' RACE reads, gives a single entry per CDR3 protein. The table lists roughly 260,000 distinct CDR3 sequences, 20% of them singletons, with 7.8% in the top ten. Source material: blood, either unsorted or a sorted T cell fraction (not recorded which). The receptor set was obtained from a male donor with ankylosing spondylitis or in good health (not recorded which).

This clonotype was seen a few times. The rearrangement links TRBV9 to TRBJ2-5; the match to TRBD1 covers 9 bases. V shed 0 bases and J 4 bases; nucleotides not matched to a gene: 4. The CDR3 consists of 15 residues. The germline V gene has CDR1 SGDLS and CDR2 YYNGEE. CDR3 sequence (DNA): TGTGCCAGCAGCGTAGACGAGGGACAGGGAGAGACCCAGTACTTC. Residues: CASSVDEGQGETQYF.

The gene calls are TRBV12-3 or TRBV12-4 and TRBJ1-3; D may be TRBD1 (6 bases). Trimming shortened V by 3 bases and J by 8 bases, and 20 bases separated the two germline ends. This CDR3 has 16 amino acids. The CDR3 DNA is TGTGCCAGCAGTTTGCGGGGGCTAGGACTGTCTCACACCATATATTTT. This translates into CASSLRGLGLSHTIYF.

This chain joins TRBV27 and TRBJ1-5; D is uncertain. V was shortened by 6 bases and J by 3 bases, with 15 bases between the two germline ends. CDR1 and CDR2 (germline): MNHEY, SMNVEV (reference sequence). This CDR3 is 15 amino acids long. The CDR3 DNA reads as TGTGCCAGCAGACAAAATTCCGTTATCAATCAGCCCCAGCATTTT. As protein: CASRQNSVINQPQHF.

This clonotype was counted ten times or more. The chain links TRBV5-1 to TRBJ2-3; D possibly corresponds to TRBD1 (6 bases). The V end was cut by 4 bases, the J end by 0 bases, with 15 bases between. The CDR3 totals 16 residues. Germline CDR1 SGHRS, CDR2 YFSETQ. The CDR3 loop is CASSPFGQRSTDTQYF. The CDR3 region has the DNA TGCGCCAGCAGCCCCTTCGGACAGAGAAGCACAGATACGCAGTATTTT.

This clonotype was observed a handful of times. The chain carries TRBV29-1 and TRBJ2-2; D is unresolved. The V gene's germline CDR1 is SQVTM and CDR2 ANQGSEA. V shed 5 bases and J shed 1 base, with 11 bases lying between them. This CDR3 region has 14 residues. CDR3: CSVQPRMNTGELFF. CDR3 DNA: TGCAGCGTTCAACCGAGAATGAACACCGGGGAGCTGTTTTTT.

There are many counts of this clonotype. The chain couples TRBV12-3 or TRBV12-4 to TRBJ1-5, with D tentatively TRBD1 (5 bases). This CDR3 spans 13 amino acids. Trimming shortened V by 1 base and J by 6 bases, and 7 bases separated the two germline ends. The CDR3 reads CASSLDQGQPQHF. CDR3 nucleotide sequence: TGTGCCAGCAGTTTAGACCAGGGTCAGCCCCAGCATTTT.

This chain joins TRBV9 and TRBJ2-7; TRBD2 matches at 8 bases. The V segment lost 4 bases and the J segment 4 bases; nucleotides outside the gene matches: 7. Per the germline V gene, CDR1 is SGDLS and CDR2 is YYNGEE. CDR3 length equals 14 residues. DNA of the CDR3: TGTGCCAGCAGCCTCGGACTAGCTGATTACGAGCAGTACGTC. This encodes CASSLGLADYEQYV.

A few counts support this clonotype. This chain links TRBV29-1 with TRBJ2-1; 14 bases are a match to TRBD2. Germline CDR1 and CDR2: SQVTM and ANQGSEA. The CDR3 covers 16 residues. V lost 6 bases and J lost 1; bases outside the gene matches: 5. DNA of the CDR3: TGCAGCGTCCAGGGACTAGCGGGAGAGTCCTACAATGAGCAGTTCTTC. Its translation: CSVQGLAGESYNEQFF.

The chain combines TRBV29-1 with TRBJ2-5; D unclear. This CDR3 has 11 amino acids. V lost 4 bases, J lost 5 bases, and 8 bases lay in between. Germline loops: CDR1 SQVTM, CDR2 ANQGSEA. The DNA of the CDR3 is TGCAGCGTTGTAGCTGGGGAGACCCAGTACTTC. It specifies CSVVAGETQYF. Complete variable domain (other parts from reference TRBV29-1 and TRBJ2-5): SAVISQKPSRDICQRGTSLTIQCQVDSQVTMMFWYRQQPGQSLTLIATANQGSEATYESGFVIDKFPISRPNLTFSTLTVSNMSPEDSSIYLCSVVAGETQYFGPGTRLLVL.

The chain is built from TRBV7-8 and TRBJ2-3; tentatively, D is TRBD2 (6 bases). Looked up from germline, CDR1 is SGHVS and CDR2 is FQNEAQ. CDR3 size: 12 residues. V gave up 5 bases and J gave up 6 bases, with 9 bases separating them. The CDR3 sequence is CASSRGVDTQYF. The DNA of the CDR3 is TGTGCCAGCAGCCGCGGGGTCGATACGCAGTATTTT.

A word on this clonotype: This may be a read error: a much more frequent sequence differs by one nucleotide. The gene calls are TRBV11-2 and TRBJ2-3, with 7 positions matching TRBD1. Trimming at V came to 0 bases and at J to 3 bases, leaving 0 bases not matched to a gene. Germline V lookup: CDR1 SGHAT, CDR2 FQNNGV. The CDR3 sequence is 14 residues long. The CDR3 coding sequence is TGTGCCAGCAGCTTAGAACAGGGGACAGATACGCAGTATTTT. It yields the protein CASSLEQGTDTQYF.

This clonotype has more than one count but fewer than ten. V usage is TRBV5-1 and J usage is TRBJ2-7, with a weak D call TRBD2 (6 bases). CDR3 length equals 13 residues. Trimming took off 4 bases at V and 3 bases at J, with 11 bases between the two ends. Germline V gene lookup returns CDR1 SGHRS and CDR2 YFSETQ. The CDR3: CASSPFGGYEQYV. The CDR3 region has the DNA TGCGCCAGCAGCCCCTTCGGGGGCTACGAGCAGTACGTC.

Ten or more counts support this clonotype. This chain uses TRBV12-3 or TRBV12-4 with TRBJ1-3; unclear D gene. The CDR3 length is 11 residues. Trimming pared 1 base from V and 5 bases from J, leaving 0 bases between. The CDR3 DNA follows: TGTGCCAGCAGTTTAGGAAACACCATATATTTT. Residues: CASSLGNTIYF.

This clonotype was detected a few times. The rearrangement uses TRBV9 and TRBJ1-5; 7 bases line up with TRBD1. V lost 5 bases, J lost 4 bases, and 9 bases stayed unmatched. CDR1 and CDR2 (germline): SGDLS, YYNGEE. The CDR3 consists of 15 residues. The CDR3 coding sequence is TGTGCCAGCAGTGCGACAGGGAGCCCTAATCAGCCCCAGCATTTT. Protein product: CASSATGSPNQPQHF. The complete variable domain, with remaining parts taken from reference TRBV9 and TRBJ1-5, reads DSGVTQTPKHLITATGQRVTLRCSPRSGDLSVYWYQQSLDQGLQFLIQYYNGEERAKGNILERFSAQQFPDLHSELNLSSLELGDSALYFCASSATGSPNQPQHFGDGTRLSIL.

V and J are TRBV25-1 and TRBJ1-1; D is undetermined. The CDR3 consists of 13 residues. Trimming removed 6 bases from V and 7 bases from J, with 15 bases in between. Germline CDR1 is MGHDK and CDR2 is SYGVNS. CDR3: CASSVGMADEAFF. The CDR3 coding sequence is TGTGCCAGCAGCGTCGGGATGGCTGATGAAGCTTTCTTT.

This clonotype was observed many times. The chain joins TRBV4-2 to TRBJ2-5; TRBD2 matches at 12 bases. Trimming at V came to 0 bases and at J to 3 bases, leaving 8 bases not matched to a gene. Germline V gives CDR1 LGHNA, CDR2 YNFKEQ. The CDR3 sequence is 18 residues long. The CDR3 DNA is TGTGCCAGCAGCCAAGATATACTAGCGGGAGGAGTGGAAGAGACCCAGTACTTC. Its translation is CASSQDILAGGVEETQYF.

Regarding this clonotype: A junction end diverges from the germline sequence, so it may reflect a read error. The chain is built from TRBV12-3 or TRBV12-4 and TRBJ2-1; TRBD2 agrees at 15 bases. The CDR3 totals 20 residues. CDR3 loop: CASTPRRDRTSGRAYNEQFF. Here the CDR3 DNA reads TGTGCCAGCACCCCACGGAGGGACCGGACTAGCGGGAGGGCCTATAATGAGCAGTTCTTC.

This clonotype was seen only a few times. The rearrangement uses TRBV6-1 and TRBJ1-3; D uncertain. CDR1 is MNHNS and CDR2 is SASEGT in the germline V gene. The CDR3 consists of 15 residues. Trimming cost V 5 bases and J 7 bases, with 18 bases left between them. The CDR3: CASSPYVATMNTIYF. The CDR3, as DNA: TGTGCCAGCAGTCCCTACGTGGCGACAATGAACACCATATATTTT.

This clonotype has just a few counts. The V gene is TRBV5-1, the J gene TRBJ2-3; 9 bases fit TRBD2. V was pared by 2 bases and J by 4 bases, with 5 bases of the junction left unmatched. The CDR3 contains 15 residues. Germline V lookup: CDR1 SGHRS, CDR2 YFSETQ. DNA for the CDR3: TGCGCCAGCAGCTTCGGTAGCGGGAGCTCAGATACGCAGTATTTT. This encodes CASSFGSGSSDTQYF.

As to this clonotype: This sequence may be a read error, since a much larger clone differs from it by one base. V is TRBV6-1 and J is TRBJ1-1; D ambiguous. This CDR3 comprises 12 residues. Germline-derived CDR1 and CDR2 are MNHNS and SASEGT. The CDR3 loop is CAGSESGFEAFF. CDR3 sequence (DNA): TGTGCCGGCAGTGAATCGGGATTTGAAGCTTTCTTT.

The V call is TRBV18, the J call TRBJ1-1; tentative D call: TRBD1 (5 bases). V was clipped by 1 base and J by 5 bases, with 14 bases between them. CDR3 length equals 15 residues. Germline V gene lookup returns CDR1 KGHSH and CDR2 LQKENI. In DNA form, the CDR3 reads TGTGCCAGCTCACCACGGCGAGGGGATATGACTGAAGCTTTCTTT. Residues: CASSPRRGDMTEAFF. Full variable domain (outside the CDR3, taken from reference TRBV18 and TRBJ1-1): NAGVMQNPRHLVRRRGQEARLRCSPMKGHSHVYWYRQLPEEGLKFMVYLQKENIIDESGMPKERFSAEFPKEGPSILRIQQVVRGDSAAYFCASSPRRGDMTEAFFGQGTRLTVV.

This clonotype was observed a few times. The J gene is TRBJ2-2, the V gene TRBV12-3 or TRBV12-4; possible D gene TRBD1, 6 bases. The CDR3 length is 16 residues. V was pared by 6 bases and J by 1 base, with 15 bases between. CDR3 sequence (DNA): TGTGCCAGCAGACCGAGGGGGTCGCAGAACACCGGGGAGCTGTTTTTT. Translation: CASRPRGSQNTGELFF.

This clonotype appeared a few times. The CDR3 nucleotides are TGTGCCACCAGCAGAGATCACAATGAGCAGTTCTTC. Translating gives CATSRDHNEQFF. The chain couples TRBV15 to TRBJ2-1; no reliable D call. CDR1 LNHNV and CDR2 YYDKDF come from the germline V gene (reference sequence). V was trimmed by 0 bases and J by 5 bases, leaving 2 bases between them. The CDR3 runs to 12 residues.